These 20 T cell receptor beta chains came from one sample sequenced in a study of blood T cells in healthy people across ages. Sample-barcoded 5' priming and a J-beta primer mix drove a second PCR of roughly 6 to 12 cycles. TCRdb reprocessed the 5' RACE reads via MiXCR and lists one record per CDR3 protein. The table shows about 810,000 distinct CDR3 sequences, with under 40% occurring only once. The sequencing sample was made of blood. All receptors come from a man aged 18 to 30 in good health.

As to this clonotype: The junction and the germline gene differ at one end; a read error may be behind it. The J gene is TRBJ2-5, the V gene TRBV4-3, with D possibly TRBD2 on 7 matching bases. Germline V lookup: CDR1 LGHNA, CDR2 YSLEER. This CDR3 comprises 15 residues. This CDR3 is CASNQEGGYQETQYF. The DNA for the CDR3 is TGCGCCAGCAACCAAGAGGGGGGGTACCAAGAGACCCAGTACTTC.

This rearrangement joins TRBV20-1 to TRBJ1-1; a possible D gene is TRBD1 (6 bases). Trimming removed 5 bases at V and 6 bases at J, with 16 bases between. The CDR3 runs to 13 residues. Germline assignment: CDR1 DFQATT and CDR2 SNEGSKA (reference sequence). The CDR3 DNA sequence: TGCAGTGCTGGGGGCCCAGGGCTGGCTGAAGCTTTCTTT. The encoded protein is CSAGGPGLAEAFF.

This clonotype was seen only a few times. A much larger clone lies a single base off, so this may be a read error. This chain uses TRBV12-3 or TRBV12-4 with TRBJ2-1; D is uncertain. V dropped 6 bases and J dropped 10 bases, with 13 bases sitting between them. There are 12 residues in the CDR3. CDR3 region: CASRFPGEEQFF. CDR3 coding DNA: TGTGCCAGCAGGTTCCCTGGGGAAGAGCAGTTCTTC.

J is TRBJ1-2 and V is TRBV6-5; no clear D. Germline CDR1 reads MNHEY; CDR2 reads SVGAGI. V lost 4 bases and J 6 bases, leaving 24 bases between the germline ends. CDR3 length: 17 residues. The CDR3: CASSFSFTRALKNGYTF. CDR3 nucleotide sequence: TGTGCCAGCAGTTTTTCTTTTACGCGGGCCCTAAAAAATGGCTACACCTTC.

The V gene is TRBV7-9, the J gene TRBJ2-3, with 7 nucleotides matching TRBD1. Per germline, CDR1 SEHNR and CDR2 FQNEAQ (reference sequence). The junction had 8 bases not matched to a gene; V was cut back by 5 bases and J by 3 bases. The CDR3 spans 15 residues. This chain's CDR3 is CASSPEQGITDTQYF. CDR3 DNA: TGTGCCAGCAGCCCGGAACAGGGGATTACAGATACGCAGTATTTT.

This chain links TRBV18 with TRBJ1-1, with D perhaps TRBD1 (6 bases). The germline V gene has CDR1 KGHSH and CDR2 LQKENI. Trimming removed 4 bases from V and 5 bases from J, with 14 bases in between. The length of the CDR3 is 14 residues. CDR3 DNA: TGTGCCAGCTCACACAATGTGGGGGCTACTGAAGCTTTCTTT. It yields the protein CASSHNVGATEAFF.

V gene TRBV4-3 combines with J gene TRBJ2-1; 7 nucleotides match TRBD1. CDR1 is LGHNA and CDR2 is YSLEER in the germline V gene. V shed 0 bases, J shed 2 bases, and the junction held 4 bases outside the gene matches. CDR3 length equals 16 residues. CDR3 DNA: TGCGCCAGCAGCCAAGAAGACAGGGTCGCCTACAATGAGCAGTTCTTC. Encoded protein: CASSQEDRVAYNEQFF.

This clonotype was detected many times. The V and J genes are TRBV5-1 and TRBJ2-6, with a tentative D call TRBD1 (5 bases). This CDR3 has 15 residues. Trimming pared 5 bases from V and 4 bases from J, leaving 13 bases between. CDR1 is SGHRS, CDR2 YFSETQ, per germline. The CDR3 DNA sequence: TGCGCCAGCAGTATTGGGGCAGCAGGGGCCAACGTCCTGACTTTC. It codes for CASSIGAAGANVLTF. The full variable domain, its missing parts supplied by reference TRBV5-1 and TRBJ2-6, is KAGVTQTPRYLIKTRGQQVTLSCSPISGHRSVSWYQQTPGQGLQFLFEYFSETQRNKGNFPGRFSGRQFSNSRSEMNVSTLELGDSALYLCASSIGAAGANVLTFGAGSRLTVL.

The rearrangement joins TRBV7-2 to TRBJ2-7; D possibly matches TRBD1 or TRBD2 (5 bases each). Gene TRBJ2-4 matches the end of the DNA better, so the J call may be wrong. This CDR3 region has 15 residues. CDR1 SGHTA and CDR2 FQGNSA come from the germline V gene. CDR3 loop: CASSPTSGAKNIQYF. CDR3 coding DNA: TGTGCCAGCAGCCCCACTAGTGGGGCGAAAAACATTCAGTACTTC.

This CDR3 is CASSYLGRGSYNEQFF. For the CDR3, the DNA is TGTGCCAGCAGCTACCTAGGGAGGGGGTCCTACAATGAGCAGTTCTTC. The chain uses TRBV6-2 or TRBV6-3 and TRBJ2-1; D is perhaps TRBD2 (7 bases). The germline V gene encodes CDR1 MNHEY and CDR2 SVGEGT. The germline V and J ends were trimmed by 6 bases and 1 base, with 16 bases remaining between them. This CDR3 is 16 amino acids long.

The chain carries TRBV12-3 or TRBV12-4 and TRBJ2-4; 7 nucleotides agree with TRBD1. Trimming removed 9 bases from V and 13 bases from J; junction bases left unmatched: 12. This CDR3 has 12 amino acids. CDR3 protein: CASGDRANEQYF. In DNA, the CDR3 is TGTGCCAGTGGAGACAGGGCGAATGAGCAGTACTTC.

The sample holds a few counts of this clonotype. The chain joins TRBV19 to TRBJ1-5; D unclear. Germline CDR1 and CDR2: LNHDA and SQIVND (reference sequence). CDR3 size: 13 residues. Trimming took 5 bases from V and 4 from J, leaving 9 bases between them. CDR3 region: CASSWVENQPQHF. The CDR3 bases are TGTGCCAGTAGTTGGGTTGAAAATCAGCCCCAGCATTTT.

Comment on this clonotype: A far larger clone is only one base removed, so a read error is likely. The V gene is TRBV5-5, the J gene TRBJ2-7; D is undetermined. Germline assignment: CDR1 SGHKS and CDR2 YYEKEE (reference sequence). The CDR3 sequence is 11 residues long. The CDR3 DNA is TGTGCCGGCAGCTTAGGAAGGGAGCAGTACTTC. Its protein product is CAGSLGREQYF.

This clonotype was observed a few times. The gene calls are TRBV5-1 and TRBJ2-5; TRBD1 agrees at 8 bases. Germline CDR1 is SGHRS and CDR2 is YFSETQ. The trim removed 3 bases at V and 4 bases at J, leaving 17 bases unmatched. This CDR3 is built from 18 residues. The CDR3 bases are TGCGCCAGCAGCTCGAGGCTTCCCGGACAGGGCGTCGGAGAGACCCAGTACTTC. It encodes CASSSRLPGQGVGETQYF.

The chain has TRBV12-3 or TRBV12-4 and TRBJ1-2; D ambiguous. V shed 5 bases and J shed 8 bases, with 15 bases lying between them. The CDR3 contains 13 residues. The CDR3 region has the DNA TGTGCCAGCAGTGTGATCGGGGTAGAGGGCTACACCTTC. Its translation: CASSVIGVEGYTF.

The chain links TRBV6-2 or TRBV6-3 to TRBJ2-7, with no clear D. Trimming left V 0 bases short and J 3 bases short, with 18 bases between. Per the germline V gene, CDR1 is MNHEY and CDR2 is SVGEGT. This CDR3 region has 17 residues. The CDR3 reads CASSYSTSPQPYYEQYF. The CDR3 DNA reads as TGTGCCAGCAGTTACTCGACGAGTCCTCAGCCGTACTACGAGCAGTACTTC.

This clonotype appeared a single time. The chain has TRBV25-1 and TRBJ1-6; the match to TRBD1 covers 9 bases. The CDR3 covers 14 residues. CDR1 and CDR2 from the germline V gene are MGHDK and SYGVNS. The V segment lost 1 base and the J segment 14 bases; nucleotides outside the gene matches: 6. CDR3 region: CASSEFTGGFALHF. Written as DNA, the CDR3 is TGTGCCAGCAGTGAATTCACAGGGGGCTTTGCCCTCCACTTT.

The chain has TRBV7-2 and TRBJ1-2; D is unclear. V lost 0 bases, J lost 3 bases, and 8 bases lay in between. Germline CDR1 reads SGHTA; CDR2 reads FQGNSA. The CDR3 spans 14 residues. The CDR3 region is CASSLASRDYGYTF. For the CDR3, the DNA is TGTGCCAGCAGCTTAGCGTCCAGAGACTATGGCTACACCTTC.

This clonotype was seen repeatedly, ten times or more. The V gene is TRBV4-3, the J gene TRBJ2-7; D remains ambiguous. V shed 1 base and J shed 3 bases, with 7 bases lying between them. The CDR3 loop spans 13 amino acids. Germline assignment: CDR1 LGHNA and CDR2 YSLEER. CDR3 coding DNA: TGCGCCAGCAGCCAAGGGGCAGACTACGAGCAGTACTTC. It yields the protein CASSQGADYEQYF.

This clonotype has only a few counts. V usage is TRBV25-1 and J usage is TRBJ1-1, with D tentatively TRBD1 (6 bases). The germline gives CDR1 MGHDK, CDR2 SYGVNS. The length of the CDR3 is 13 residues. V lost 7 bases and J lost 1, with 10 bases in between. The CDR3 loop reads CASTGDTNTEAFF. CDR3 bases: TGTGCCAGCACCGGGGACACGAACACTGAAGCTTTCTTT.